Below, 5 T cell receptor beta chains from the same sample are listed, as sequenced in a study of OX40 agonist ivuxolimab in advanced cancers. Here immunoSEQ multiplex PCR was the method, and the copy in TCRdb shows in-frame clones only, minus some. The sample consists of about 89,000 clones, more than 75% of them appearing once. Material: CD4+ or CD8+ T cells sorted from blood, obtained in a trial of the OX40 agonist ivuxolimab. These receptors all come from an adult with an advanced solid tumor such as melanoma, head and neck, liver or kidney cancer.

This clone was seen more than once but under ten times. The CDR3 reads CASSPRPNSPLHF. The CDR3 DNA reads TGTGCCAGCAGTCCCCGGCCTAATTCACCCCTCCACTTT. V usage is TRBV6-5 and J usage is TRBJ1-6; D uncertain. This CDR3 region has 13 residues. With 5 bases removed from V and 6 bases from J, the gap between germline ends came to 8 bases. Germline V gene sequence: CDR1 MNHEY, CDR2 SVGAGI.

This clone is a singleton in its sample. V gene TRBV12-5 combines with J gene TRBJ2-1; D uncertain. Germline V gene sequence: CDR1 LGHNT, CDR2 FRNRAP. V lost 0 bases and J lost 7, with 1 base in between. CDR3 length: 11 residues. The CDR3 spells CASGLVNEQFF. DNA for the CDR3: TGTGCTAGTGGTTTGGTGAATGAGCAGTTCTTC.

Written as DNA, the CDR3 is TGTGCCAGCAGCTTGGGAAGGGTTTCGACTAATGAAAAACTGTTTTTT. This codes for CASSLGRVSTNEKLFF. The chain recombines TRBV5-5 with TRBJ1-4; D gene uncertain. V gave up 0 bases and J gave up 2 bases, with 11 bases separating them. The length of the CDR3 is 16 residues. Germline assignment: CDR1 SGHKS and CDR2 YYEKEE (reference sequence). Variable domain in full (rest from reference TRBV5-5 and TRBJ1-4): DAGVTQSPTHLIKTRGQQVTLRCSPISGHKSVSWYQQVLGQGPQFIFQYYEKEERGRGNFPDRFSARQFPNYSSELNVNALLLGDSALYLCASSLGRVSTNEKLFFGSGTQLSVL.

The chain has TRBV29-1 and TRBJ2-7; 7 nucleotides agree with TRBD1. Germline lookup yields CDR1 SQVTM and CDR2 ANQGSEA. V dropped 5 bases and J dropped 1; count of bases not matched to a gene: 5. The CDR3 is made up of 13 amino acids. CDR3 nucleotide sequence: TGCAGCGTTAAGGCAGGGGGTTCCTACGAGCAGTACTTC. Its protein is CSVKAGGSYEQYF.

This clone was observed a few times. The CDR3 protein is CAWSPGTGPEKLFF. The CDR3 region has the DNA TGTGCCTGGAGCCCCGGGACAGGGCCTGAAAAACTGTTTTTT. This chain connects TRBV30 to TRBJ1-4, with 9 nucleotides matching TRBD1. Germline-derived CDR1 and CDR2 are GTSNPN and SVGIG (reference sequence). With V trimmed by 3 bases and J by 7 bases, 6 bases remained unmatched. There are 14 residues in the CDR3.